The next 21 T cell receptor beta chains were all read from a single sample in a study of blood T cell repertoires in COVID-19. Only in-frame clones appear in the TCRdb table, and some are missing; sequencing was by immunoSEQ multiplex PCR. The table lists about 97,000 clones, roughly 86% of them singletons. The specimen was peripheral blood. All receptors derive from a human donor in a cohort sampled during active COVID-19.

The chain recombines TRBV4-3 with TRBJ1-1; D is perhaps TRBD1 (5 bases). The germline CDR1 and CDR2 sequences are LGHNA and YSLEER. CDR3 length: 15 residues. Trimming pared 0 bases from V and 1 base from J, leaving 9 bases between. The CDR3 nucleotides read TGCGCCAGCAGCCAAGAGGGGGGTACGAACACTGAAGCTTTCTTT. Protein sequence: CASSQEGGTNTEAFF.

This chain links TRBV7-2 with TRBJ2-1; 9 bases fit TRBD2. Germline V gene lookup returns CDR1 SGHTA and CDR2 FQGNSA. The CDR3 is made up of 16 amino acids. The ends lost 5 bases at V and 5 bases at J; junction bases unmatched: 10. The CDR3 DNA follows: TGTGCCAGCAGCCCCCGGGGGACTAGCTATGACAATGAGCAGTTCTTC. Amino acid sequence: CASSPRGTSYDNEQFF.

The chain uses TRBV9 and TRBJ2-1, with a weak D call TRBD1 (5 bases). This CDR3 region has 12 residues. Trimming cost V 3 bases and J 13 bases, with 14 bases left between them. CDR1 and CDR2 from the germline V gene are SGDLS and YYNGEE. CDR3 amino acids: CASSAPQGLQFF. CDR3 coding DNA: TGTGCCAGCAGCGCCCCGCAGGGTCTACAGTTCTTC.

The chain has TRBV11-1 and TRBJ2-7, with D perhaps matching TRBD2 (6 bases). The CDR3 is 15 amino acids. V was cut by 5 bases and J by 3 bases, with 17 bases left in between. Germline loops: CDR1 SGHAT, CDR2 FQDESV (reference sequence). For the CDR3, the DNA is TGTGCCAGCAGCCGGGACTCCGGACTTTACTACGAGCAGTACTTC. It is translated as CASSRDSGLYYEQYF.

The chain is built from TRBV28 and TRBJ2-1, with 8 bases identical to TRBD2. Germline V gives CDR1 MDHEN, CDR2 SYDVKM. V lost 10 bases, J lost 5 bases, and 10 bases stayed unmatched. This CDR3 is built from 14 residues. The CDR3 DNA reads as TGTGCCACCTCAGACCTAGCGGGCCACAATGAGCAGTTCTTC. Encoded protein: CATSDLAGHNEQFF.

J is TRBJ2-3 and V is TRBV5-4, with TRBD2 identical over 15 bases. This CDR3 is built from 16 residues. The trim removed 3 bases at V and 6 bases at J, leaving 5 bases unmatched. Germline lookup yields CDR1 SGHNT and CDR2 YYREEE (reference sequence). CDR3 DNA: TGTGCCAGCAGCTGGACTAGCGGGAGGGCCGCGGATACGCAGTATTTT. Residues: CASSWTSGRAADTQYF.

V gene TRBV5-1 combines with J gene TRBJ2-1; TRBD2 matches at 16 bases. The V gene's germline CDR1 is SGHRS and CDR2 YFSETQ. This CDR3 comprises 16 residues. Losses at the gene ends were 3 bases for V and 8 bases for J; bases not matched to a gene: 5. The CDR3, as DNA: TGCGCCAGCAGCTCAGGGACTAGCGGGAGGGTGGATGAGCAGTTCTTC. Translating gives CASSSGTSGRVDEQFF.

The chain joins TRBV19 to TRBJ1-1, with 8 bases matching TRBD1. This CDR3 region has 15 residues. Trimming took 3 bases from V and 4 from J; bases not matched to a gene: 7. CDR1 and CDR2 from the germline V gene are LNHDA and SQIVND (reference sequence). In DNA, the CDR3 is TGTGCCAGTAGTATCCCCAGGGGGCTGGGCACTGAAGCTTTCTTT. Its protein is CASSIPRGLGTEAFF.

The chain employs TRBV4-3 and TRBJ1-6, with a possible D match to TRBD1 (5 bases). Looked up from germline, CDR1 is LGHNA and CDR2 is YSLEER. Trimming removed 2 bases from V and 10 bases from J, with 15 bases in between. This CDR3 contains 15 residues. CDR3 loop: CASSQTGQGESPLHF. The CDR3 bases are TGCGCCAGCAGCCAAACTGGGCAGGGTGAGTCACCCCTCCACTTT.

The chain links TRBV18 to TRBJ1-2; 9 bases align to TRBD1. Looked up from germline, CDR1 is KGHSH and CDR2 is LQKENI. CDR3 length: 15 residues. With V trimmed by 3 bases and J by 0 bases, 2 bases remained unmatched. The CDR3 loop is CASSPGQGPNYGYTF. CDR3 sequence (DNA): TGTGCCAGCTCACCGGGACAGGGCCCTAACTATGGCTACACCTTC.

V usage is TRBV7-9 and J usage is TRBJ2-7, with TRBD1 as a possible D gene (6 bases). The V and J ends lost 9 bases and 1 base respectively, with 16 bases between them. CDR1 is SEHNR and CDR2 is FQNEAQ in the germline V gene (reference sequence). There are 14 residues in the CDR3. In DNA, the CDR3 is TGTGCCAGTCTGGGGGCGGACTCTTCCTACGAGCAGTACTTC. Amino acid sequence: CASLGADSSYEQYF.

The V call is TRBV12-5, the J call TRBJ1-4; D gene uncertain. Germline CDR1 reads LGHNT; CDR2 reads FRNRAP. This CDR3 spans 17 amino acids. V dropped 1 base and J dropped 1 base, with 13 bases sitting between them. This CDR3 reads CASGLGGLARTNEKLFF. The DNA of the CDR3 is TGTGCTAGTGGTTTGGGTGGCCTCGCCAGAACTAATGAAAAACTGTTTTTT. Full variable domain (outside the CDR3, taken from reference TRBV12-5 and TRBJ1-4): DARVTQTPRHKVTEMGQEVTMRCQPILGHNTVFWYRQTMMQGLELLAYFRNRAPLDDSGMPKDRFSAEMPDATLATLKIQPSEPRDSAVYFCASGLGGLARTNEKLFFGSGTQLSVL.

Within the sample, this clone is medium-sized (0.01 to 0.1%). CDR3 region: CASSQDWIGSGSNQFNQPQHF. Written as DNA, the CDR3 is TGTGCCAGCAGCCAAGATTGGATCGGTTCAGGATCAAACCAGTTCAATCAGCCCCAGCATTTT. This chain joins TRBV14 and TRBJ1-5; D is uncertain. V was pared by 0 bases and J by 3 bases, with 27 bases between. The CDR3 has 21 amino acids. The germline V gene has CDR1 SGHDN and CDR2 FVKESK. Combining the CDR3 with reference TRBV14 and TRBJ1-5 gives the whole variable domain EAGVTQFPSHSVIEKGQTVTLRCDPISGHDNLYWYRRVMGKEIKFLLHFVKESKQDESGMPNNRFLAERTGGTYSTLKVQPAELEDSGVYFCASSQDWIGSGSNQFNQPQHFGDGTRLSIL.

V and J are TRBV6-5 and TRBJ1-6; possibly TRBD1 for D (6 bases). V gave up 2 bases and J gave up 10 bases, with 15 bases separating them. Germline-derived CDR1 and CDR2 are MNHEY and SVGAGI. This CDR3 region has 15 residues. The CDR3 DNA reads as TGTGCCAGCAGTTACGGGGGCTCGGGAGGCTCACCCCTCCACTTT. It encodes CASSYGGSGGSPLHF.

This clone was detected only once. The chain joins TRBV12-3 or TRBV12-4 to TRBJ1-5; no reliable D call. With 10 bases removed from V and 9 bases from J, the gap between germline ends came to 19 bases. This CDR3 is 13 amino acids long. The CDR3 reads CAIKEGYPGPQHF. In DNA form, the CDR3 reads TGTGCCATAAAAGAGGGCTACCCGGGGCCCCAGCATTTT.

The V call is TRBV7-2, the J call TRBJ2-5; D might be TRBD1 (5 bases). The germline gives CDR1 SGHTA, CDR2 FQGNSA. The CDR3 consists of 14 residues. Trimming took 1 base from V and 0 from J, leaving 6 bases between them. CDR3 DNA: TGTGCCAGCAGCTTAGTAGGGGACCAAGAGACCCAGTACTTC. Protein product: CASSLVGDQETQYF.

The chain couples TRBV5-8 to TRBJ2-5, with TRBD1 matching over 10 bases. Trimming removed 4 bases from V and 5 bases from J; junction bases left unmatched: 14. The CDR3 covers 17 residues. Germline lookup yields CDR1 SGHTS and CDR2 YDEGEE. The CDR3: CASSRSLGQGGTETQYF. The CDR3 DNA is TGTGCCAGCAGCCGCAGCCTCGGACAGGGGGGCACGGAGACCCAGTACTTC.

J is TRBJ2-5 and V is TRBV19, with TRBD2 as a possible D gene (5 bases). The V gene's germline CDR1 is LNHDA and CDR2 SQIVND (reference sequence). The CDR3 extends over 13 amino acids. Trimming removed 3 bases from V and 2 bases from J, with 7 bases in between. CDR3 coding DNA: TGTGCCAGTAGTATGGGGAGACAAGAGACCCAGTACTTC. This gives the protein CASSMGRQETQYF.

This chain links TRBV10-2 with TRBJ2-3; 8 nucleotides line up with TRBD1. Per the germline V gene, CDR1 is WSHSY and CDR2 is SAAADI. The J segment lost 0 bases and the V segment lost 8 bases, leaving 16 bases of the junction unmatched. The CDR3 contains 18 residues. CDR3 DNA: TGCGCCAGCGGAGGGCAGGGGGCGCGTACTAGTAGCACAGATACGCAGTATTTT. Encoded protein: CASGGQGARTSSTDTQYF.

This clone was seen a single time. This sequence joins TRBV14 and TRBJ2-7; D is possibly TRBD2 (6 bases). CDR3 length: 14 residues. CDR1 is SGHDN and CDR2 is FVKESK in the germline V gene. Trimming removed 4 bases at V and 2 bases at J, with 12 bases between. CDR3 coding DNA: TGTGCCAGCAGCCGCCGCGGGGAGGCCTACGAGCAGTACTTC. It translates to CASSRRGEAYEQYF.

The chain employs TRBV6-1 and TRBJ2-6; 7 positions match TRBD2. Germline CDR1 and CDR2: MNHNS and SASEGT. Trimming at V came to 1 base and at J to 11 bases, leaving 17 bases not matched to a gene. CDR3 length: 18 amino acids. The CDR3 DNA sequence: TGTGCCAGCAGTGAAGTCCTTTGGGGAGGGTGGAGAACCCACGTCCTGACTTTC. Its translation is CASSEVLWGGWRTHVLTF.